This T cell receptor beta chain originates from a study of shared clonotypes between healthy human individuals. Notes on the study in general: Larger richness was generally estimated for naive than memory subsets.

Measured with immunoSEQ multiplex PCR; TCRdb has only the in-frame clones, and not every one. The table shows about 2.4 million clones, with approximately 94% occurring only once. The ends were cut back, 11 bases at V and 4 bases at J, with 17 bases in the middle. The CDR3 runs to 13 residues. Germline V CDR1 and CDR2: MNHEY, SVGAGI. A remark on this clone: Its antigen is undetermined.

The J gene is TRBJ1-2, the V gene TRBV6-5, with D perhaps matching TRBD1 (6 bases). The sample comprised naive CD4+ T cells sorted from blood. Subset specified: CD45RA+ positively selected. The source of this sequence is a young man in good health. CDR3 bases: TGTGCCTCCCGTTTTCAGGGGACCTATGGCTACACCTTC. Amino acids: CASRFQGTYGYTF.